These 11 T cell receptor beta chains came from one sample sequenced in a study of shared clonotypes between healthy human individuals. Some clones are missing from TCRdb's copy, which holds only in-frame ones; the method was immunoSEQ multiplex PCR. The sample lists approximately 700,000 clones, less than 80% occurring once. Sequenced: memory CD4+ T cells sorted from blood. As for subset: CD45RA-negative fraction. The receptors here all came from a woman aged 25 to 39 in good health.

The chain is built from TRBV7-2 and TRBJ2-1, with D uncertain. The CDR3 has 12 amino acids. Germline V gene data show CDR1 as SGHTA and CDR2 as FQGNSA. V dropped 2 bases and J dropped 7 bases, with 6 bases sitting between them. In DNA form, the CDR3 reads TGTGCCAGCAGCTTACTCCCTAATGAGCAGTTCTTC. Translation gives CASSLLPNEQFF.

The chain combines TRBV5-1 with TRBJ2-1; 7 bases line up with TRBD1. CDR1 is SGHRS and CDR2 is YFSETQ in the germline V gene. Unmatched junction bases numbered 7, after V lost 4 bases and J lost 0 bases. This CDR3 spans 16 amino acids. In DNA, the CDR3 is TGCGCCAGCAGCATAACAGGGGCGAGCTCCTACAATGAGCAGTTCTTC. This codes for CASSITGASSYNEQFF.

J is TRBJ2-1 and V is TRBV7-7; D possibly corresponds to TRBD1 (6 bases). The V and J ends lost 5 bases and 3 bases respectively, with 14 bases between them. Germline CDR1 SSHAT, CDR2 FNYEAQ (reference sequence). The CDR3 totals 15 residues. In DNA, the CDR3 is TGTGCCAGCAGCAAGACAGGCGCCAGCTACAATGAGCAGTTCTTC. Translated, it gives CASSKTGASYNEQFF.

About this clone: Other DNA sequences in the same sample also yield this CDR3. The chain is built from TRBV5-1 and TRBJ2-1; no definite D call. CDR1 SGHRS and CDR2 YFSETQ come from the germline V gene. The V end was cut by 1 base, the J end by 0 bases, with 8 bases between. The CDR3 is made up of 15 amino acids. The CDR3 coding sequence is TGCGCCAGCAGCTTGTCGGCGAGCTCCTACAATGAGCAGTTCTTC. Amino acid sequence: CASSLSASSYNEQFF.

The chain recombines TRBV28 with TRBJ1-5, with D perhaps TRBD1 (5 bases). The V gene's germline CDR1 is MDHEN and CDR2 SYDVKM. This CDR3 contains 18 residues. Deletions cut 5 bases from V and 6 bases from J, with 26 bases between. The CDR3 is CASSHPRGMRGQSQPQHF. The CDR3 DNA is TGTGCCAGCAGTCATCCTCGGGGGATGAGGGGTCAAAGTCAGCCCCAGCATTTT.

V and J are TRBV6-5 and TRBJ1-5; 9 nucleotides agree with TRBD1. Germline assignment: CDR1 MNHEY and CDR2 SVGAGI. The CDR3 runs to 14 residues. Unmatched junction bases numbered 4, after V lost 6 bases and J lost 4 bases. CDR3 bases: TGTGCCAGCAGAACAGGGGGCGTGAATCAGCCCCAGCATTTT. It translates to CASRTGGVNQPQHF.

The genes are TRBV4-1 and TRBJ2-1, with D possibly being TRBD1 (5 bases). From germline, CDR1 is MGHRA and CDR2 YSYEKL. The CDR3 length is 13 residues. The V gene lost 3 bases and the J gene lost 9 bases, with 12 bases spanning the gap. The CDR3 DNA sequence: TGCGCCAGCAGCCACCCCCAGGGAAGTGAGCAGTTCTTC. It encodes CASSHPQGSEQFF.

Here the CDR3 reads CASSMGQGLYSNQPQHF. In DNA, the CDR3 is TGTGCCAGTAGTATGGGACAGGGTCTCTATAGCAATCAGCCCCAGCATTTT. The chain uses TRBV19 and TRBJ1-5; 9 nucleotides align to TRBD1. There are 17 residues in the CDR3. Germline values: CDR1 LNHDA, CDR2 SQIVND (reference sequence). V trimming: 3 bases; J trimming: 0 bases; junction bases outside the gene matches: 6.

This clone has ten or more counts. The gene calls are TRBV6-5 and TRBJ1-2; D uncertain. Germline V gene lookup returns CDR1 MNHEY and CDR2 SVGAGI. Trimming removed 2 bases from V and 0 bases from J, with 10 bases in between. The CDR3 contains 15 residues. The CDR3: CASSYNQRANYGYTF. Written as DNA, the CDR3 is TGTGCCAGCAGTTACAATCAGCGAGCTAACTATGGCTACACCTTC.

The chain has TRBV19 and TRBJ2-5, with a weak D call TRBD2 (6 bases). CDR1 and CDR2 (germline): LNHDA, SQIVND (reference sequence). The CDR3 has 15 amino acids. V lost 3 bases and J 3 bases, leaving 14 bases between the germline ends. The CDR3 reads CASSIRTTGEETQYF. In DNA form, the CDR3 reads TGTGCCAGTAGTATTCGTACGACGGGAGAAGAGACCCAGTACTTC.

The sample holds a few counts of this clone. DNA of the CDR3: TGTGCCAGTGTTCGGACAGCCGCCTATGGCTACACCTTC. Its protein product is CASVRTAAYGYTF. The chain joins TRBV6-1 to TRBJ1-2; TRBD1 is a possible D gene (6 bases). The CDR3 consists of 13 residues. The germline gives CDR1 MNHNS, CDR2 SASEGT. Between the trimmed V and J ends, which lost 9 bases and 4 bases, there was a span of 15 bases.